These 6 T cell receptor beta chains came from one sample sequenced in a study of T cell responses to AZD1222 COVID-19 vaccine. Sequencing was performed with immunoSEQ multiplex PCR; in TCRdb, only in-frame clones are kept and a portion is missing. The top ten clones hold roughly 8.7% of a sample with about 100,000 clones, 80% to 95% of them seen once. Sequencing used peripheral blood, obtained 28 days after the second AZD1222 dose. The receptors stem from an adult who received the AZD1222 COVID-19 vaccine.

Many counts were recorded for this clone. The rearrangement joins TRBV19 to TRBJ1-2; D gene ambiguous. The germline V and J ends were trimmed by 6 bases and 8 bases, with 22 bases remaining between them. Germline V CDR1 and CDR2: LNHDA, SQIVND (reference sequence). This CDR3 has 15 amino acids. CDR3 in amino acids: CASSPATGLSEGYTF. The CDR3 DNA is TGTGCCAGTAGCCCAGCGACCGGCCTCTCAGAGGGCTACACCTTC.

The chain recombines TRBV25-1 with TRBJ1-1, with D possibly being TRBD1 (5 bases). The CDR3 has 13 amino acids. V shed 6 bases and J shed 1 base, with 9 bases lying between them. CDR1 is MGHDK, CDR2 SYGVNS, per germline. The CDR3 loop reads CASSSQGNTEAFF. CDR3 bases: TGTGCCAGCAGCTCCCAGGGGAACACTGAAGCTTTCTTT.

The V call is TRBV20-1, the J call TRBJ1-2; perhaps TRBD1 as D (5 bases). Between the trimmed V and J ends, which lost 3 bases and 8 bases, there was a span of 13 bases. The CDR3 is 12 residues long. CDR1 DFQATT and CDR2 SNEGSKA come from the germline V gene (reference sequence). CDR3 sequence reads: CSASRGDEGYTF. The DNA of the CDR3 is TGCAGTGCTAGTCGGGGGGATGAGGGCTACACCTTC.

The rearrangement uses TRBV1 and TRBJ2-1; TRBD2, the table's D call, was not compared with the DNA. TRBV1 is marked as a pseudogene. The CDR3 runs 16 residues. The DNA for the CDR3 is TGCACCAGCAGCCAAGATCTAGCGGATACCTACAATGAGCAGTTCTTC. This encodes CTSSQDLADTYNEQFF.

This clone was found a few times. The V gene is TRBV12-3 or TRBV12-4, the J gene TRBJ1-5; TRBD1 is a possible D gene (5 bases). The CDR3 consists of 13 residues. V gave up 6 bases and J gave up 3 bases, with 9 bases separating them. CDR3 sequence reads: CASSDRDNQPQHF. CDR3 nucleotides: TGTGCCAGCAGCGACAGAGACAATCAGCCCCAGCATTTT.

The chain joins TRBV19 to TRBJ1-3, with D unresolved. CDR1 and CDR2 (germline): LNHDA, SQIVND (reference sequence). The CDR3 contains 15 residues. The germline V and J ends were trimmed by 1 base and 4 bases, with 11 bases remaining between them. In DNA form, the CDR3 reads TGTGCCAGTAGTATAGGCGGCAGAAGAGGAAACACCATATATTTT. Its protein product is CASSIGGRRGNTIYF.